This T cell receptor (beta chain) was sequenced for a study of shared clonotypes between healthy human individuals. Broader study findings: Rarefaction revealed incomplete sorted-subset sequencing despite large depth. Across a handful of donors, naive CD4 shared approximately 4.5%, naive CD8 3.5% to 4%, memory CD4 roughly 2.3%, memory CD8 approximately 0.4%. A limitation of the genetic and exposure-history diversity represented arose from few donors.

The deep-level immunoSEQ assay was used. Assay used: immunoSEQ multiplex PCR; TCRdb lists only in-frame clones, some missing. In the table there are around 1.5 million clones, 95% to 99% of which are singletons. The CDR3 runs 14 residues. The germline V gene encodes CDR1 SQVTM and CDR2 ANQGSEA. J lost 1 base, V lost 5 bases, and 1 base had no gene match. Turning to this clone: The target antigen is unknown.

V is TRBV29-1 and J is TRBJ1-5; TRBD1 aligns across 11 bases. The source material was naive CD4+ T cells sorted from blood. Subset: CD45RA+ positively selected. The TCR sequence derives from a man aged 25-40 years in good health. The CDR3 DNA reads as TGCAGCGTTCGGGACAGGGGGAGCAATCAGCCCCAGCATTTT. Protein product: CSVRDRGSNQPQHF.